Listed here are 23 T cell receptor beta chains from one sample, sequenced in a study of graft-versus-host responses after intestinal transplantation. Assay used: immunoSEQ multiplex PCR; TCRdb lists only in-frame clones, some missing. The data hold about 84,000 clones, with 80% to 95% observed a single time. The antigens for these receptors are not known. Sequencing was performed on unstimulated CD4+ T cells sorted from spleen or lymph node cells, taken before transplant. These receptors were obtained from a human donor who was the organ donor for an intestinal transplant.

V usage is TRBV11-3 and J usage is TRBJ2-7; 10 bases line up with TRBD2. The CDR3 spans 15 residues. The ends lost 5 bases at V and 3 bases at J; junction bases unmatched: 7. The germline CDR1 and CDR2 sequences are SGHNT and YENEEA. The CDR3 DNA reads TGTGCCAGCAGCCTTAGCGGGGGGTTTATCTACGAGCAGTACTTC. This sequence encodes CASSLSGGFIYEQYF. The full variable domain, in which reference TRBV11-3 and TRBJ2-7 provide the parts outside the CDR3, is EAGVVQSPRYKIIEKKQPVAFWCNPISGHNTLYWYLQNLGQGPELLIRYENEEAVDDSQLPKDRFSAERLKGVDSTLKIQPAELGDSAVYLCASSLSGGFIYEQYFGPGTRLTVT.

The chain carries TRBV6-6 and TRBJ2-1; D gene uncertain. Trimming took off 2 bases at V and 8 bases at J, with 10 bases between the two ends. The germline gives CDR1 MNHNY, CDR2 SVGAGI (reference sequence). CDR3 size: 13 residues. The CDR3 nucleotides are TGTGCCAGCAGTTACGGTAGGAGAGATGAGCAGTTCTTC. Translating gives CASSYGRRDEQFF.

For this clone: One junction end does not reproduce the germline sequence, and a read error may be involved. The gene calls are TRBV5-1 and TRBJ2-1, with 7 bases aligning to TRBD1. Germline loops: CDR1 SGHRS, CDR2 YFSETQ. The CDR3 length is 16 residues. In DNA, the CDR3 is TGCGCCAGCAGCCAGGTCTACAGGGGAATATACAGTGAGCAGTTCTTC. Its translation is CASSQVYRGIYSEQFF.

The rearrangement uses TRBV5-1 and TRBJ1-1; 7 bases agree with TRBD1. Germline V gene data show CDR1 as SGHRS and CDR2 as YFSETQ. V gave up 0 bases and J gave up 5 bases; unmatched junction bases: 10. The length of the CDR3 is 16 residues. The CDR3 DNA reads TGCGCCAGCAGCTTGGGGCGGACAGGATGGGGGACTGAAGCTTTCTTT. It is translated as CASSLGRTGWGTEAFF.

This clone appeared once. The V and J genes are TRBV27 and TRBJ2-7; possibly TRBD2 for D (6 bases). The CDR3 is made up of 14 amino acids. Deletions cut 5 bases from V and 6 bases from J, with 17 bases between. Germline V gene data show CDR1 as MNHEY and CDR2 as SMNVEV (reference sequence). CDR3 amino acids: CASSGAEGGVEQYF. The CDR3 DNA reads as TGTGCCAGCAGTGGAGCAGAGGGAGGTGTCGAGCAGTACTTC.

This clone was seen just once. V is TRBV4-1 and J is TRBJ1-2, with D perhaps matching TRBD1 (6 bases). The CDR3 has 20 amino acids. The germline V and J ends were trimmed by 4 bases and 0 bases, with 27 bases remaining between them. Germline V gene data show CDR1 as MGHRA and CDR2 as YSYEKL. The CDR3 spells CASSLPDTGLGPKANYGYTF. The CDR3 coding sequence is TGCGCCAGCAGCCTACCCGACACAGGGTTGGGCCCTAAAGCTAACTATGGCTACACCTTC.

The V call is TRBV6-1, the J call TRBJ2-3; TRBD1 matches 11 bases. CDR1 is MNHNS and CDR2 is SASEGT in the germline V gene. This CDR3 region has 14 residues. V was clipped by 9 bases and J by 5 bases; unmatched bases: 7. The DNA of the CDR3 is TGTGCCAGGGACAGGGGGCGCGTTGTAGATACGCAGTATTTT. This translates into CARDRGRVVDTQYF.

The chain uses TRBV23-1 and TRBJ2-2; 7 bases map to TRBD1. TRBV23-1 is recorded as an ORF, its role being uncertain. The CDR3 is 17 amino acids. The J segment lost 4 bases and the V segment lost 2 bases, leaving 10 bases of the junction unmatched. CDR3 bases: TGCGCCAGCAGTCAACCCAGACAGGGAAAAACCACCGGGGAGCTGTTTTTT. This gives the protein CASSQPRQGKTTGELFF.

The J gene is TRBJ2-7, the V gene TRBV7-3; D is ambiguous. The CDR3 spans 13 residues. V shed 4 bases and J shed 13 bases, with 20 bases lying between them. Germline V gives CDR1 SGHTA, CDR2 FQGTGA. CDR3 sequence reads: CASSSGLSRLLYF. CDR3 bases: TGTGCCAGCAGCTCTGGGCTTAGTAGGCTTCTTTACTTC.

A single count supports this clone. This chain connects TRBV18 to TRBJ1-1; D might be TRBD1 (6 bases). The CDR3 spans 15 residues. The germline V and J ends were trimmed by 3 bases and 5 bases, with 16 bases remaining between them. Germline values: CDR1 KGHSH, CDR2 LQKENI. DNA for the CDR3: TGTGCCAGCTCACCGTTCCAGGGGATTAGTACTGAAGCTTTCTTT. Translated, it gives CASSPFQGISTEAFF.

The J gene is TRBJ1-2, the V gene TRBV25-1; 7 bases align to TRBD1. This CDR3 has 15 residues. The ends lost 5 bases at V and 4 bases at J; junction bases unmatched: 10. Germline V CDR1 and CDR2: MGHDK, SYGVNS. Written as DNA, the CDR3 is TGTGCCAGCAGTTTCGCCGGGACAGCCCTCTATGGCTACACCTTC. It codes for CASSFAGTALYGYTF.

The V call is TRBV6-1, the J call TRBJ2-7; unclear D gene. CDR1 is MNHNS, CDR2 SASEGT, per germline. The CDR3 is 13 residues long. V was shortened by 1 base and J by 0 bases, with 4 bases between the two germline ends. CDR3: CASSEGHSYEQYF. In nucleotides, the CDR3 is TGTGCCAGCAGTGAAGGACACTCCTACGAGCAGTACTTC.

In DNA, the CDR3 is TGCGCCAGCAGCTTGCAGGGTAGCTATGGCTACACCTTC. As protein: CASSLQGSYGYTF. V and J are TRBV5-1 and TRBJ1-2, with a tentative D call TRBD1 (5 bases). CDR1 and CDR2 (germline): SGHRS, YFSETQ. This CDR3 contains 13 residues. V was clipped by 1 base and J by 4 bases, with 8 bases between them.

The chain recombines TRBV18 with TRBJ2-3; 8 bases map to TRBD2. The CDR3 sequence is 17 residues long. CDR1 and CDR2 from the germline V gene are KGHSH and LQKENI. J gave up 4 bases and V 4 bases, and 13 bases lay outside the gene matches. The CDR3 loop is CASSQTLAAVVADTQYF. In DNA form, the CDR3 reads TGTGCCAGCTCACAAACACTAGCGGCGGTAGTCGCAGATACGCAGTATTTT.

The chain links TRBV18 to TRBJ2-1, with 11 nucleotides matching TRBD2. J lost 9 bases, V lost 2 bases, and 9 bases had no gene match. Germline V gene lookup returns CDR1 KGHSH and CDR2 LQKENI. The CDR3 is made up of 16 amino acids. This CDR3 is CASSPSVSGGAGEQFF. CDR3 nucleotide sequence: TGTGCCAGCTCACCATCCGTTAGCGGGGGGGCCGGTGAGCAGTTCTTC.

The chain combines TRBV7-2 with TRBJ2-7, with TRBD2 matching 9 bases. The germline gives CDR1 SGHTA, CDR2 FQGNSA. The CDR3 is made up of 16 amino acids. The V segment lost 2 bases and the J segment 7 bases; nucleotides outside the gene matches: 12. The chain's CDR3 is CASSLWGSGGIREQYF. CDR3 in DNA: TGTGCCAGCAGCTTATGGGGTAGCGGGGGTATAAGGGAGCAGTACTTC.

CDR3 nucleotide sequence: TGCAGTGCTACGTTACTAGAGGAGCAGTACTTC. Translated: CSATLLEEQYF. The chain combines TRBV20-1 with TRBJ2-7, with a weak D call TRBD2 (5 bases). V shed 4 bases and J shed 7 bases, with 11 bases lying between them. This CDR3 has 11 amino acids. CDR1 and CDR2 from the germline V gene are DFQATT and SNEGSKA (reference sequence).

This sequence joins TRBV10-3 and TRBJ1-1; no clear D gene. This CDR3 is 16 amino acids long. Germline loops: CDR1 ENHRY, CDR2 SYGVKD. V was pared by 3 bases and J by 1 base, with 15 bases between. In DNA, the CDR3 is TGTGCCATCAGTGACTCCCAGACAAGACCGAACACTGAAGCTTTCTTT. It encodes CAISDSQTRPNTEAFF.

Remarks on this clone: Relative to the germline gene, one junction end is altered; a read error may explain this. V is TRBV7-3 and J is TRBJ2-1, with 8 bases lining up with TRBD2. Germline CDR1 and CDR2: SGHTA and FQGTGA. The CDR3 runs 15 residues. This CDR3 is CASSLTSGDINEQFF. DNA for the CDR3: TGTGCCAGCAGCCTAACTAGCGGAGATATTAATGAGCAGTTCTTC.

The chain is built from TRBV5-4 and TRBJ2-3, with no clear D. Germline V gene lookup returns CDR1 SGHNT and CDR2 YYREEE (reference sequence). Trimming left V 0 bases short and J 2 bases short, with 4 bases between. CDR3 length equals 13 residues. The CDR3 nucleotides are TGTGCCAGCAGCTTGGACTTCACAGATACGCAGTATTTT. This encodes CASSLDFTDTQYF. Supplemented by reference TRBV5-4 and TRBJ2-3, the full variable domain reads ETGVTQSPTHLIKTRGQQVTLRCSSQSGHNTVSWYQQALGQGPQFIFQYYREEENGRGNFPPRFSGLQFPNYSSELNVNALELDDSALYLCASSLDFTDTQYFGPGTRLTVL.

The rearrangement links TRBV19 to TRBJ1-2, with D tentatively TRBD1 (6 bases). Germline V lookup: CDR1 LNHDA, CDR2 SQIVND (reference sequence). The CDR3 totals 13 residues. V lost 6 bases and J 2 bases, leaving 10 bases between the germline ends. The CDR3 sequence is CASSTDRNYGYTF. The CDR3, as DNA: TGTGCCAGTAGCACCGACAGGAACTATGGCTACACCTTC.

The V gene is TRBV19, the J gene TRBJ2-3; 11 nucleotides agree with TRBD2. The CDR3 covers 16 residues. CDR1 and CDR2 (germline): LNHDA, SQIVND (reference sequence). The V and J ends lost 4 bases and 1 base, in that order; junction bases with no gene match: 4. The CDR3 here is CASSKNSGRGTDTQYF. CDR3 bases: TGTGCCAGTAGTAAAAATAGCGGGAGGGGCACAGATACGCAGTATTTT.

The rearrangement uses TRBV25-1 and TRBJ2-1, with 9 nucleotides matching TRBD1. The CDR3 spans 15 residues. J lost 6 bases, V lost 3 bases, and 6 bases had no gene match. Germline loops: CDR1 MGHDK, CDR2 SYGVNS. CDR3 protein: CASSEENRGRNEQFF. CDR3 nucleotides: TGTGCCAGCAGTGAGGAGAACAGGGGGCGCAATGAGCAGTTCTTC.